This TCR beta chain was documented in a study of HIV-infected patients and healthy controls. Across the whole study: In most of the 16 patients, CD4 counts climbed slightly after three months but remained subnormal.

cDNA was made from about 480 ng RNA using alpha and beta constant primers. Each of the alpha and beta chains got its own library through chain-specific third strand synthesis with indices. Second strand DNA was synthesized using a primer at the SP2 site. A 12-nucleotide barcode per molecule came from two concatenated random hexamers added pre-amplification. TCRdb re-analysed the 5' RACE reads in MiXCR, keeping a single row per CDR3 protein. The profile shows 2,100 or so distinct CDR3 sequences, roughly 14% of them singletons. Study findings and constraints: During therapy, HIV-associated CDR3s fell significantly in frequency, while CMV-associated CDR3s did not change significantly.

By sample fraction, this clonotype is medium-sized. What it binds is unknown. Antiretroviral therapy had run roughly three months, about 14 weeks, before follow-up blood collection. The repertoire came from unfractionated whole blood and reflected all unsorted peripheral T cells. The sequencing here drew on blood, taken during antiretroviral therapy. The clonotype comes from an adult with HIV infection.

The CDR3 region is CASSLLGAGGADTQYF. CDR3 DNA sequence: TGTGCCAGCAGCTTACTCGGAGCGGGAGGCGCAGATACGCAGTATTTT. The chain couples TRBV7-2 to TRBJ2-3; 9 bases agree with TRBD2. The germline V gene has CDR1 SGHTA and CDR2 FQGNSA. The CDR3 totals 16 residues. The junction had 7 bases not matched to a gene; V was cut back by 2 bases and J by 4 bases.